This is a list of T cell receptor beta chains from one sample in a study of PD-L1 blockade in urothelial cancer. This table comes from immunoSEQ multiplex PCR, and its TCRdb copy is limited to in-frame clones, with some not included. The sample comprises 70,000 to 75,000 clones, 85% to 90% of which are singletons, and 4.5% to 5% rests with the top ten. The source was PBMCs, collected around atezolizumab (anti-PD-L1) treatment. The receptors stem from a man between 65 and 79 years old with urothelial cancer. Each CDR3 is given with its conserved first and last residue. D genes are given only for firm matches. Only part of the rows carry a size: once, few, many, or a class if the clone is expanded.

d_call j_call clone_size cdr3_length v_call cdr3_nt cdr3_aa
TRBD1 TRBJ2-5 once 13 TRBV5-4 TGTGCCAGCACCACCGGACAGGGCGAGACCCAGTACTTC CASTTGQGETQYF
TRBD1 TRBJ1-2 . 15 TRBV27 TGTGCCAGCAGTTTAGGGACAGGGCCCGCCTATGGCTACACCTTC CASSLGTGPAYGYTF
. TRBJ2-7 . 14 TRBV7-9 TGTGCCAGCAGCTTAGCTCCGGGTCGCTACGAGCAGTACTTC CASSLAPGRYEQYF
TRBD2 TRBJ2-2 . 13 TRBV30 TGTGGTACACGGGAGGGGAACACCGGGGAGCTGTTTTTT CGTREGNTGELFF
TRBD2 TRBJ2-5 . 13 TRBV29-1 TGCAGCGTTGGGGGCGGGGGGCGAGAGACCCAGTACTTC CSVGGGGRETQYF
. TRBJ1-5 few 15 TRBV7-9 TGTGCCAGCAGCTTAGGGGAGCCTCAAAATCAGCCCCAGCATTTT CASSLGEPQNQPQHF
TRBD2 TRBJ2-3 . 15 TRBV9 TGTGCCAGCAGTCCTAGCGGGAGGGACACAGATACGCAGTATTTT CASSPSGRDTDTQYF
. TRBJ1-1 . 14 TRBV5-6 TGTGCCAGCAGCGAATCACCACGGGACACTGAAGCTTTCTTT CASSESPRDTEAFF
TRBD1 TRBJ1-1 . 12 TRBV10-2 TGCGCCAGCAGTCGAGGGACAGCTGAAGCTTTCTTT CASSRGTAEAFF
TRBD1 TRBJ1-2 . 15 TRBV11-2 TGTGCCAGCAGCAACTACAGGGGGCAGAGCTATGGCTACACCTTC CASSNYRGQSYGYTF
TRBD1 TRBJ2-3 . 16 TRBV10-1 TGCGCCAGCAGCGCCTCGGACAGGGGCGACGGAGATACGCAGTATTTT CASSASDRGDGDTQYF
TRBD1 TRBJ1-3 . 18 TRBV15 TGTGCCACCAGCAGAGTGGAGACAGGGCCGCCTAGAGCAAACACCATATATTTT CATSRVETGPPRANTIYF